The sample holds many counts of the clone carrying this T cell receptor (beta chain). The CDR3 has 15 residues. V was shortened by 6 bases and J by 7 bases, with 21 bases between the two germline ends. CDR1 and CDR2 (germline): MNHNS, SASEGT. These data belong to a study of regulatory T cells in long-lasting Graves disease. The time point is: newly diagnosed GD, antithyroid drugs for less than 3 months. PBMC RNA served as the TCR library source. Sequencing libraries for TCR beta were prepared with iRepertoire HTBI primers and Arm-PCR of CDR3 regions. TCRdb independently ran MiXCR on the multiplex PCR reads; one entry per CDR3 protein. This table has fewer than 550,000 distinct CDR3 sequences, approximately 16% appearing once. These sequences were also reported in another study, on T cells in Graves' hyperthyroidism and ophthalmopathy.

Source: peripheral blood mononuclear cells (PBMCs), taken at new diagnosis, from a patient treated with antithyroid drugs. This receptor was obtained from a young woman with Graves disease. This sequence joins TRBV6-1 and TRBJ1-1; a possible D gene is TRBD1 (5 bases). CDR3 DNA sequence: TGTGCCAGCAGCCCGGGGACGGGTCCCCATAGTGAAGCTTTCTTT. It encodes CASSPGTGPHSEAFF.